Presented here are 5 T cell receptor beta chains from one specimen sequenced in a study of molecular identifiers for immune sequencing clone quantification. Using its own MiXCR run on the PCR reads, TCRdb lists one record per CDR3 protein. Among about 97,000 distinct CDR3 sequences listed, 30% to 35% were seen once. Sequencing was carried out using naive CD8+ T cells from blood, with Jurkat cell RNA spiked in. The subset here: FACS-sorted CD8+CD4-CCR7+CD45RA+ naive T cells. These receptors came from a human donor in good health. Some libraries in this study had Jurkat cell RNA spiked in.

This clonotype was seen more than once but under ten times. The genes are TRBV6-5 and TRBJ2-7, with TRBD1 identical over 7 bases. Germline-derived CDR1 and CDR2 are MNHEY and SVGAGI. The J segment lost 2 bases and the V segment lost 2 bases, leaving 6 bases of the junction unmatched. The CDR3 contains 15 residues. DNA for the CDR3: TGTGCCAGCAGTTACGTCTCAGGGGGTACCTACGAGCAGTACTTC. It codes for CASSYVSGGTYEQYF.

This clonotype was counted between two and nine times. The rearrangement uses TRBV19 and TRBJ2-7; D is possibly TRBD1 (7 bases). The germline V and J ends were trimmed by 5 bases and 4 bases, with 15 bases remaining between them. The germline V gene has CDR1 LNHDA and CDR2 SQIVND (reference sequence). There are 14 residues in the CDR3. The DNA for the CDR3 is TGTGCCAGTAGTCCGCGGGACAGCGTTTACGAGCAGTACTTC. The encoded protein is CASSPRDSVYEQYF. Complete variable domain (other parts from reference TRBV19 and TRBJ2-7): DGGITQSPKYLFRKEGQNVTLSCEQNLNHDAMYWYRQDPGQGLRLIYYSQIVNDFQKGDIAEGYSVSREKKESFPLTVTSAQKNPTAFYLCASSPRDSVYEQYFGPGTRLTVT.

As regards this clonotype: A much larger clone sits a single nucleotide away, making a read error possible. The rearrangement joins TRBV6-2 or TRBV6-3 to TRBJ1-5; the D is unclear. CDR1 and CDR2 from the germline V gene are MNHEY and SVGEGT. The CDR3 runs to 15 residues. The ends were cut back, 7 bases at V and 5 bases at J, with 18 bases in the middle. CDR3 region: CASTDSPGLDQPQHF. Here the CDR3 DNA reads TGTGCCAGCACCGACTCCCCGGGTCTGGATCAGCCCCAGCATTTT.

In nucleotides, the CDR3 is TGCAGCGTTGTAGTTTACAATGAGCAGTTCTTC. As protein: CSVVVYNEQFF. This chain uses TRBV29-1 with TRBJ2-1; D gene unclear. Trimming removed 4 bases from V and 4 bases from J, with 5 bases in between. The length of the CDR3 is 11 residues. Germline V lookup: CDR1 SQVTM, CDR2 ANQGSEA.

This clonotype showed up many times. The chain recombines TRBV14 with TRBJ2-5; D remains unclear. This CDR3 is 15 amino acids long. Trimming cost V 2 bases and J 1 base, with 11 bases left between them. CDR1 SGHDN and CDR2 FVKESK come from the germline V gene. The CDR3 here is CASSQRVRVQETQYF. The CDR3 DNA sequence: TGTGCCAGCAGCCAACGCGTACGGGTCCAAGAGACCCAGTACTTC.